The TCR beta chain described here comes from a study of T-cell reconstitution after alpha-beta-depleted transplantation in children. General study results and limits: In patients about two months after transplant, alpha-beta T cells reportedly arose from several hundred expanded graft clones. From newly produced T cells came most of the T-cell counts and diversity one year after transplant.

Points on this clonotype: Its target is not known.

This CDR3 comprises 14 residues. Germline V gene data show CDR1 as SGHRS and CDR2 as YFSETQ. Between the trimmed V and J ends, which lost 0 bases and 1 base, there was a span of 7 bases. Molecular barcoding with unique molecular identifiers was used for the TCRbeta library. TCRdb recomputed calls from the PCR reads with MiXCR, one row per CDR3 protein. The profile shows 530,000 or so distinct CDR3 sequences, 25% to 30% of them singletons. This sequence was found in a boy under three years old with Wiskott-Aldrich syndrome, due to receive a stem cell transplant. The chain links TRBV5-1 to TRBJ2-5; unclear D gene. This sample comprised PBMCs, obtained before TCRalphabeta/CD19-depleted stem cell transplant. The CDR3 loop reads CASSLDAAQETQYF. The CDR3 DNA follows: TGCGCCAGCAGCTTGGACGCAGCCCAAGAGACCCAGTACTTC.